A selection of T cell receptor beta chains follows, all from one sample in a study of CD8+CD57+ T cells in acquired aplastic anemia. TCRdb ran MiXCR on the reads and lists one entry per CDR3 protein. The table includes 200,000 or so distinct CDR3 sequences, 50% to 75% detected once. Sequencing was performed on sorted CD4+, CD8+, or CD8+CD57+ T cells (not recorded which) from PBMCs. The receptors were gathered from a human donor with severe aplastic anemia or a healthy control (not recorded which). CDR3s include the opening cysteine and the closing phenylalanine or tryptophan. The D gene is left open where the match is weak. Only part of the rows carry a size: once, few, many, or a class if the clone is expanded.

size,V,D,J,CDR3,DNA
many,TRBV19,NA,TRBJ1-5,CASSIAQGLNQPQHF,TGTGCCAGTAGTATAGCCCAGGGCCTCAATCAGCCCCAGCATTTT
NA,TRBV11-2,NA,TRBJ1-3,CASSPDETGNTIYF,TGTGCCAGCAGCCCGGACGAGACTGGAAACACCATATATTTT
NA,TRBV20-1,TRBD2,TRBJ2-7,CSARRLAGVREQYF,TGCAGTGCCAGACGACTAGCGGGGGTCCGTGAGCAGTACTTC
few,TRBV20-1,TRBD2,TRBJ2-3,CSARDQRLAGGRSLLTDTQYF,TGCAGTGCTAGAGATCAGAGATTAGCGGGGGGGAGGTCCCTACTCACAGATACGCAGTATTTT
NA,TRBV7-2,NA,TRBJ2-2,CASSLQNRVNTGELFF,TGTGCCAGCAGCTTACAGAACAGGGTTAACACCGGGGAGCTGTTTTTT
many,TRBV12-3/TRBV12-4,TRBD1,TRBJ1-5,CASSFRQGANQPQHF,TGTGCCAGCAGTTTCCGGCAGGGGGCCAATCAGCCCCAGCATTTT
NA,TRBV12-3/TRBV12-4,TRBD2,TRBJ2-3,CASQGGRTDTQYF,TGTGCCAGCCAGGGAGGGCGCACAGATACGCAGTATTTT
few,TRBV10-3,NA,TRBJ2-7,CAISERGYEQYF,TGTGCCATCAGTGAACGTGGGTACGAGCAGTACTTC
once,TRBV15,TRBD2,TRBJ2-3,CATGTSGGAGTQYF,TGTGCCACCGGGACTAGCGGGGGGGCCGGTACGCAGTATTTT
NA,TRBV5-4,TRBD2,TRBJ2-5,CASSLTSGAQETQYF,TGTGCCAGCAGCTTGACTAGCGGGGCACAAGAGACCCAGTACTTC
NA,TRBV7-3,NA,TRBJ2-2,CASSLGFGATELFF,TGTGCCAGCAGTTTAGGCTTCGGTGCGACGGAGCTGTTTTTT
NA,TRBV7-6,NA,TRBJ1-1,CASSLGPSEAFF,TGTGCCAGCAGCTTAGGACCCTCTGAAGCTTTCTTT
many,TRBV5-8,TRBD2,TRBJ2-7,CASSMGSSGFYEQYF,TGTGCCAGCAGCATGGGATCTAGCGGGTTCTACGAGCAGTACTTC
NA,TRBV7-2,NA,TRBJ1-1,CASSLGRGFRVQNTEAFF,TGTGCCAGCAGCTTAGGAAGGGGGTTTAGGGTCCAGAACACTGAAGCTTTCTTT
NA,TRBV5-1,NA,TRBJ1-3,CASSWGDDGNTIYF,TGCGCCAGCAGCTGGGGTGACGACGGAAACACCATATATTTT
many,TRBV10-1,NA,TRBJ1-5,CASRNRVQPQHF,TGCGCCAGCAGGAACAGGGTTCAGCCCCAGCATTTT
many,TRBV5-6,NA,TRBJ2-7,CASSQGGGSYEQYF,TGTGCCAGCAGCCAAGGGGGAGGCTCCTACGAGCAGTACTTC
NA,TRBV29-1,NA,TRBJ2-7,CSLWRGYEQYF,TGCAGCTTGTGGCGGGGCTACGAGCAGTACTTC
NA,TRBV7-9,NA,TRBJ1-2,CASSSPREPNYGYTF,TGTGCCAGCAGCTCCCCCAGGGAACCCAACTATGGCTACACCTTC
NA,TRBV20-1,NA,TRBJ2-1,CSARGGGNSYNEQFF,TGCAGTGCTAGGGGGGGCGGGAACTCCTACAATGAGCAGTTCTTC
once,TRBV2,NA,TRBJ1-1,CASSPTTSTEAFF,TGTGCCAGCAGTCCGACGACAAGCACTGAAGCTTTCTTT
NA,TRBV7-2,NA,TRBJ1-1,CASSLWASGRTEAFF,TGTGCCAGCAGTTTATGGGCCTCAGGGCGCACTGAAGCTTTCTTT
NA,TRBV19,NA,TRBJ1-1,CASSNPGNRGGRKRTEAFF,TGTGCCAGTAGTAACCCAGGTAACCGAGGGGGAAGGAAGAGAACTGAAGCTTTCTTT
NA,TRBV7-9,TRBD1,TRBJ2-5,CASRSGTGGETQYF,TGTGCCAGCAGATCCGGGACAGGGGGAGAGACCCAGTACTTC
NA,TRBV19,NA,TRBJ1-3,CASSIPGIGNTIYF,TGTGCCAGTAGTATCCCAGGGATCGGAAACACCATATATTTT
NA,TRBV3-1,NA,TRBJ2-3,CASSQASTDTQYF,TGTGCCAGCAGCCAGGCTAGCACAGATACGCAGTATTTT
NA,TRBV2,NA,TRBJ2-7,CASSEWDYEQYF,TGTGCCAGCAGTGAATGGGATTACGAGCAGTACTTC
NA,TRBV28,NA,TRBJ2-2,CASSSPFPRASGELFF,TGTGCCAGCAGCTCCCCGTTCCCGAGGGCATCCGGGGAGCTGTTTTTT
many,TRBV19,NA,TRBJ1-6,CASSIEGASSPLHF,TGTGCCAGTAGTATAGAAGGGGCGAGCTCACCCCTCCACTTT
NA,TRBV7-2,NA,TRBJ1-2,CASSQAAWSDYGYTF,TGTGCCAGCAGCCAAGCGGCGTGGTCTGACTATGGCTACACCTTC
many,TRBV7-9,TRBD1,TRBJ2-1,CASSTGQGAYNEQFF,TGTGCCAGCAGCACCGGACAGGGGGCTTACAATGAGCAGTTCTTC
many,TRBV7-3,NA,TRBJ1-1,CASSLTLLGGLNTEAFF,TGTGCCAGCAGCTTAACTCTTTTGGGAGGGCTTAACACTGAAGCTTTCTTT
few,TRBV2,NA,TRBJ2-3,CASTREFVTDTQYF,TGTGCCAGCACGAGGGAGTTTGTCACAGATACGCAGTATTTT
once,TRBV5-1,NA,TRBJ1-2,CASSLGRWAAGGYGYTF,TGCGCCAGCAGCTTGGGAAGATGGGCGGCTGGAGGTTATGGCTACACCTTC
few,TRBV10-2,TRBD1,TRBJ2-7,CASSTTGSEQYF,TGCGCCAGCAGCACGACAGGGAGCGAGCAGTACTTC
NA,TRBV12-3/TRBV12-4,TRBD1,TRBJ2-7,CASSSRTGLNF,TGTGCCAGCAGTTCCCGGACAGGCCTGAACTTC
NA,TRBV20-1,NA,TRBJ1-2,CSARAGDGGYTF,TGCAGTGCTAGGGCAGGGGACGGAGGCTACACCTTC
few,TRBV20-1,NA,TRBJ2-1,CSARDTIGQFF,TGCAGTGCTAGAGATACGATAGGACAGTTCTTC
NA,TRBV6-5,TRBD1,TRBJ1-6,CASSRAKRGLTGSPLHF,TGTGCCAGCAGTCGAGCCAAAAGGGGGCTAACGGGTTCACCCCTCCACTTT
NA,TRBV5-1,NA,TRBJ2-5,CASSFGRGETQYF,TGCGCCAGCAGCTTTGGGAGAGGGGAGACCCAGTACTTC
NA,TRBV7-3,NA,TRBJ2-2,CASSLQHRAGELFF,TGTGCCAGCAGCTTACAACACAGGGCCGGGGAGCTGTTTTTT
many,TRBV6-1,TRBD2,TRBJ2-1,CASSLSGGNYNEQFF,TGTGCCAGCAGTCTTAGCGGGGGGAACTACAATGAGCAGTTCTTC
NA,TRBV10-3,TRBD1,TRBJ1-2,CAIDREDGYTF,TGTGCCATCGACAGGGAGGATGGCTACACCTTC
NA,TRBV6-1,TRBD2,TRBJ2-7,CASSQLAGGPYEQYF,TGTGCCAGCAGTCAACTAGCGGGGGGCCCCTACGAGCAGTACTTC
NA,TRBV5-6,TRBD1,TRBJ2-7,CASRGTGAAWRDEQYF,TGTGCCAGCAGGGGGACAGGGGCTGCTTGGAGGGACGAGCAGTACTTC
NA,TRBV4-1,NA,TRBJ2-3,CASSQGSGADTQYF,TGCGCCAGCAGCCAAGGGAGTGGGGCAGATACGCAGTATTTT
NA,TRBV2,NA,TRBJ1-6,CAKGNFQDSPLHF,TGTGCCAAAGGGAACTTTCAGGACTCACCCCTCCACTTT
few,TRBV15,NA,TRBJ1-4,CATSRDWAGVTNEKLFF,TGTGCCACCAGCAGAGATTGGGCAGGGGTAACTAATGAAAAACTGTTTTTT
NA,TRBV7-2,NA,TRBJ2-3,CASSLYGGNTDTQYF,TGTGCCAGCAGCTTATATGGGGGTAACACAGATACGCAGTATTTT
NA,TRBV5-4,NA,TRBJ2-2,CASSLAGFYEQYFGELFF,NA
NA,TRBV5-1,NA,TRBJ1-1,CASSLEAIPNTEAFF,TGCGCCAGCAGCTTGGAGGCGATACCCAACACTGAAGCTTTCTTT
many,TRBV12-3/TRBV12-4,TRBD2,TRBJ2-3,CASSLYAPAAGGDTDTQYF,TGTGCCAGCAGTTTATACGCCCCCGCAGCGGGGGGCGACACAGATACGCAGTATTTT
many,TRBV7-9,NA,TRBJ2-7,CASSSGYSYEQYF,TGTGCCAGCAGCTCCGGATACTCCTACGAGCAGTACTTC
once,TRBV24-1,NA,TRBJ1-2,CATSDYRDDGYTF,TGTGCCACCAGTGATTACAGGGATGACGGCTACACCTTC